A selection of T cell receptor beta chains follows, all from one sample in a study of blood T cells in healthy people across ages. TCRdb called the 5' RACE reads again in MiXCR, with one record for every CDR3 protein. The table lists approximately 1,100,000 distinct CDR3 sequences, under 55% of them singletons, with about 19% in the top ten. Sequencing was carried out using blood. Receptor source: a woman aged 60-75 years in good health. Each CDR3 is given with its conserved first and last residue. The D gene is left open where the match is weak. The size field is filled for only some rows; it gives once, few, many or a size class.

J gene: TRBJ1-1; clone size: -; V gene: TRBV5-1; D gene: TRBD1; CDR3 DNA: TGCGCCAGCAGCTTGGGACAGGGGGTCGGTGAAGCTTTCTTT; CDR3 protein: CASSLGQGVGEAFF
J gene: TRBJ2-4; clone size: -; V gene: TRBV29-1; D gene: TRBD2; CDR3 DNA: TGCAGCGTGGGGGGACTAGCGCGGCAAAACATTCAGTACTTC; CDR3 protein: CSVGGLARQNIQYF
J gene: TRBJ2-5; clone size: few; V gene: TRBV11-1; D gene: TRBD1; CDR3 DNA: TGTGCCAGCAGCTTAATCAGGGGGTCGCAAGAGACCCAGTACTTC; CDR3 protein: CASSLIRGSQETQYF
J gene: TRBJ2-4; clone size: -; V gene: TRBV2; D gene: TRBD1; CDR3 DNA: TGTGCCAGCAGTTTCGACCCGGACAGGGGTAATAAAGCCAAAAACATTCAGTACTTC; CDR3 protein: CASSFDPDRGNKAKNIQYF
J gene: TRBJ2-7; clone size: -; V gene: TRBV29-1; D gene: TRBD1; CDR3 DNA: TGCAGCGTTGAAGATTCATGGACAGGGGAAGGGCACGAGCAGTACTTC; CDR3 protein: CSVEDSWTGEGHEQYF
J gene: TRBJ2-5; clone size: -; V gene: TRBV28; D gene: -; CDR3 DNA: TGTGCCAGCAGTTTACAGCTCCAAGAGACCCAGTACTTC; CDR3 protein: CASSLQLQETQYF
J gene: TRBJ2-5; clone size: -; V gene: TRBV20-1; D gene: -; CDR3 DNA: TGCAGTGTCCAGCCCGAGACCCAGTACTTC; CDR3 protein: CSVQPETQYF
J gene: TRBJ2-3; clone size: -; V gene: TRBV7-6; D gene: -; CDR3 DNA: TGTGCCAGCAGCTTAGAGGGTCAGGCAGATACGCAGTATTTT; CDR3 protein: CASSLEGQADTQYF
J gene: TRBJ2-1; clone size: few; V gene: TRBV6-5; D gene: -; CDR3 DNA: TGTGCCAGCTCTGGAACGGATCGGGGAAACATGGGTGAGCAGTTCTTC; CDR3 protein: CASSGTDRGNMGEQFF
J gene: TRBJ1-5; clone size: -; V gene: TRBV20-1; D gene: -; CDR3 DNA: TGCAGTGCTAGTTCAGGGTATAGCAATCAGCCCCAGCATTTT; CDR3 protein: CSASSGYSNQPQHF
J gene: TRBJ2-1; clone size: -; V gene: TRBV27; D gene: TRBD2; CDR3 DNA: TGTGCCAGCAGTTTCTACGCGGGAGGTGAGCAGTTCTTC; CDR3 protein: CASSFYAGGEQFF
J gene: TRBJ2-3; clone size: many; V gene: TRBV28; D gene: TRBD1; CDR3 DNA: TGTGCCAGCAGTTTCGACCAGGGGGCAAGAGATACGCAGTATTTT; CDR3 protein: CASSFDQGARDTQYF
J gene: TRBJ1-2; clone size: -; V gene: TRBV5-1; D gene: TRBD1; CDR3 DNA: TGCGCCAGCAGCCCAAGACAGGGGCGGCATGGCTACACCTTC; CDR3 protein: CASSPRQGRHGYTF
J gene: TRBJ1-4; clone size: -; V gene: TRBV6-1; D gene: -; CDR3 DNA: TGTGCCAGCAGGCTGGGAAATGAAAAACTGTTTTTT; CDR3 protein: CASRLGNEKLFF
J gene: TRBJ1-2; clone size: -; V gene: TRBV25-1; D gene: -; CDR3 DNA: TGTGCCAGCAGTGAATATGTCGGGATGGGCTACACCTTC; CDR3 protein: CASSEYVGMGYTF
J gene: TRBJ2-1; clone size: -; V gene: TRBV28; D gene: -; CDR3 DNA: TGTGCCAGCAATCAGGGGTCCTACGAGCAGTTCTTC; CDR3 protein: CASNQGSYEQFF
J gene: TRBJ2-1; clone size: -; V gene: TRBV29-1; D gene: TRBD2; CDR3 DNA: TGCAGTTCTAGCGGGAGTTACAATGAGCGGTTCTTC; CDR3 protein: CSSSGSYNERFF
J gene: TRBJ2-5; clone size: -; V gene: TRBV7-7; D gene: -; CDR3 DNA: TGTGCCAGCAGCTTGGTGGAAGGTACGGCCGAGACCCAGTACTTC; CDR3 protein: CASSLVEGTAETQYF
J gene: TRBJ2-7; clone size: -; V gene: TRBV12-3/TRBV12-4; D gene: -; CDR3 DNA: TGTGCCAGCAGTTTAGCGTCTTCCGGCTACGAGCAGTACTTC; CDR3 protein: CASSLASSGYEQYF
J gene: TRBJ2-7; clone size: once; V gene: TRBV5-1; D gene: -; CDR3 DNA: TGCGCCAGTACAGGACAATACTCATACGAGCAGTACTTC; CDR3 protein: CASTGQYSYEQYF
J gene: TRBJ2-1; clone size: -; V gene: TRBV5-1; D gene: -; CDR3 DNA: TGCGCCAGCAGCTCCGGGACTGGGACCTACAATGAGCAGTTCTTC; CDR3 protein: CASSSGTGTYNEQFF
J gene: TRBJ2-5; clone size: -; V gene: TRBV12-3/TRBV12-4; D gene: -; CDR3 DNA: TGTGCCAGCAGTTTACGGCCCGGTCTTGAGCAGTACTTC; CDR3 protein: CASSLRPGLEQYF
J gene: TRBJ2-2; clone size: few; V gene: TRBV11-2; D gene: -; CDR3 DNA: TGTGCCAGCAGCTTAGATTGGTTGAACACCGGGGAGCTGTTTTTT; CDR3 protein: CASSLDWLNTGELFF
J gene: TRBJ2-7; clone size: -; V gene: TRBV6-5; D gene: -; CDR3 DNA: TGTGCCAGCAGTGCTTCGGGACCAACGGTCGAGCAGTACTTC; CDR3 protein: CASSASGPTVEQYF
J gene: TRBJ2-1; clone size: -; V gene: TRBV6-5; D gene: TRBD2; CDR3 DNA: TGTGCCAGCAGTTACACTCCCCCGGGACTAGCGCTGAGCAGGAGTTCCTACAATGAGCAGTTCTTC; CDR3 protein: CASSYTPPGLALSRSSYNEQFF
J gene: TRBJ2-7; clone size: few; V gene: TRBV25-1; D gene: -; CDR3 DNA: TGTGCCAGCGTAAACAGGGTAGGCGAGCAGTACTTC; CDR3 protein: CASVNRVGEQYF
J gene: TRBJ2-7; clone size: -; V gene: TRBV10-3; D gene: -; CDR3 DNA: TGTGCCATCAGCGAGGCGGTCGCTCGGTACGAGCAGTACTTC; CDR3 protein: CAISEAVARYEQYF
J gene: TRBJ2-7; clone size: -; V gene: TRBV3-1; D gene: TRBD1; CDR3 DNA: TGTGCCAGCAGCGCCCACCCCCGGGACAGAGACTACGAGCAGTACTTC; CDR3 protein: CASSAHPRDRDYEQYF
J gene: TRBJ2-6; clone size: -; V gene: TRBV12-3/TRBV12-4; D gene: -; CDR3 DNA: TGTGCCAGCGACGCTCCTGGGGTCAACGTCCTGACTTTC; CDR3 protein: CASDAPGVNVLTF
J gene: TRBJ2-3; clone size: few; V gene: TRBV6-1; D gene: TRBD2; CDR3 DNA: TGTGCCAGCAATCCTGGACTAGCCCCCGGGGGCACAGATACGCAGTATTTT; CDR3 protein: CASNPGLAPGGTDTQYF
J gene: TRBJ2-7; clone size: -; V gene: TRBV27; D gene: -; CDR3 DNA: TGTGCCAGCAGTTTATCCCGGGACACCTTCACCTACGAGCAGTACTTC; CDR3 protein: CASSLSRDTFTYEQYF
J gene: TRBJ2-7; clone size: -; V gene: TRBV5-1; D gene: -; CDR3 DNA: TGCGCCAGCAGTTTGGGACGGAGCCCCTACGAGCAGTACTTC; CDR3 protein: CASSLGRSPYEQYF
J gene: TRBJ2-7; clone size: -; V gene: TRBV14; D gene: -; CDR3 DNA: TGTGCCAGCAGCCACCTGAACTACGAGCAGTACTTC; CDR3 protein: CASSHLNYEQYF
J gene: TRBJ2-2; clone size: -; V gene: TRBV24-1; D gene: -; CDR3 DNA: TGTGCCACCAGTGAGAACACCGGGGAGCTGTTTTTT; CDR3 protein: CATSENTGELFF
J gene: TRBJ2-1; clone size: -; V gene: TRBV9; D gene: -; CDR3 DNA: TGTGCCAGCAGCCCTAATGAGCAGTTCTTC; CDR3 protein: CASSPNEQFF
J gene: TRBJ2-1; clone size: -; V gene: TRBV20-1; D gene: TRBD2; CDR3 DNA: TGCAGTGCTAGAAGAATAGCGGGAGGGAGCGGCAATGAGCAGTTCTTC; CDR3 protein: CSARRIAGGSGNEQFF
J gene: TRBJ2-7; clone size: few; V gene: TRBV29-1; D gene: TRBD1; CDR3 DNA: TGCAGCGTTGAAGGAGGGACAGGCTTATTCAAGCAGTACTTC; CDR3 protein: CSVEGGTGLFKQYF
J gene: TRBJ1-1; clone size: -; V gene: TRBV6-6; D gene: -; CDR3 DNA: TGTGCCAGCAGTTACTCGGACACTGAAGCTTTCTTT; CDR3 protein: CASSYSDTEAFF
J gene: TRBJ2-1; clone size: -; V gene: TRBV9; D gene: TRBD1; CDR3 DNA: TGTGCCAGCAGCGACCGACAGGGAAGCTCCTACAATGAGCAGTTCTTC; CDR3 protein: CASSDRQGSSYNEQFF
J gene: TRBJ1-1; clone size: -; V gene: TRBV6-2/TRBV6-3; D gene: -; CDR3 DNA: TGTGCCAGCAGTTACTCCGGCCCATATAACACTGAAGCTTTCTTT; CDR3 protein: CASSYSGPYNTEAFF
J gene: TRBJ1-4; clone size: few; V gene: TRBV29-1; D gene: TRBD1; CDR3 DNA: TGCAGCGTTGGGGGGACAGCTGGAGGTAATGAAAAACTGTTTTTT; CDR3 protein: CSVGGTAGGNEKLFF
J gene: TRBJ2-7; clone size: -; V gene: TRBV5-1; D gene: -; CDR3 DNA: TGCGCCAGCAGCTTGGGGGACAACCCCTACGAGCAGTACTTC; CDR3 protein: CASSLGDNPYEQYF
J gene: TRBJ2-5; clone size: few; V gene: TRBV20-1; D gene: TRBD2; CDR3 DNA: TGCAGTGCTGACTCTAGCGGGAGGGCTTCGGAGACCCAGTACTTC; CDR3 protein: CSADSSGRASETQYF
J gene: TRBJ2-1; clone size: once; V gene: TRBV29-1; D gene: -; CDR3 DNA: TGCAGCGCCGGGTACCAGGAGCAGTTCTTC; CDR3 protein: CSAGYQEQFF
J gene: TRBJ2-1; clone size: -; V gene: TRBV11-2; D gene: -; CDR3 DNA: TGTGCCAGCAGCATGAACAACAATGAGCAGTTCTTC; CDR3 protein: CASSMNNNEQFF
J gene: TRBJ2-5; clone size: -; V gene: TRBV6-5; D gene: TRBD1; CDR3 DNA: TGTGCCAGCAGTTACGACTGGACAGGGGGCATCCAAGAGACCCAGTACTTC; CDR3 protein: CASSYDWTGGIQETQYF
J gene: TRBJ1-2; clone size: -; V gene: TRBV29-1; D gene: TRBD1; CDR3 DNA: TGCAGCGTTGTGGGTCTGGCAGGGGGCGACTATGGCTACACCTTC; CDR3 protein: CSVVGLAGGDYGYTF
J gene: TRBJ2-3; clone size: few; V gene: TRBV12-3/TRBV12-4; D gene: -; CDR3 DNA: TGTGCCAGCAGTTTAGAGGGTCAGCACACAGATACGCAGTATTTT; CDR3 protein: CASSLEGQHTDTQYF
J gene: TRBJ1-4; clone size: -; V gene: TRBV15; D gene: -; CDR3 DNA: TGTGCCACCAGCAGAGATGGACAGCCACAGAGGGAAAAACTGTTTTTT; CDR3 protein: CATSRDGQPQREKLFF
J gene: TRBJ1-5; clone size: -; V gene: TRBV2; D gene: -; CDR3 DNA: TGTGCCAGCAGTGAAGGGGCAGCCAATCAGCCCCAGCATTTT; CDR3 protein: CASSEGAANQPQHF
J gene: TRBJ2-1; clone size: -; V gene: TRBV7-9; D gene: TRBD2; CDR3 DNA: TGTGCCAGCAGCTTAAGTAGCGGGTGGTACAATGAGCAGTTCTTC; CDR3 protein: CASSLSSGWYNEQFF
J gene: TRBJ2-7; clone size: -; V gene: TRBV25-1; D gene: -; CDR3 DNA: TGTGCCAGCAGTACAGCGGGTCCGAGCTCCTACGAGCAGTACTTC; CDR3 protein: CASSTAGPSSYEQYF
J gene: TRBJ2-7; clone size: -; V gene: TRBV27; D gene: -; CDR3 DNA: TGTGCCAGCAGTGCCATCCCCAGCGGAAGCTCCTACGAGCAGTACTTC; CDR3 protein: CASSAIPSGSSYEQYF
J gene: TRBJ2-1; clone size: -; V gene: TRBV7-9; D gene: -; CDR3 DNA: TGTGCCAGCAGCTCGACGAGATCACCGGGACCCTCCTACAATGAGCAGTTCTTC; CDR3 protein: CASSSTRSPGPSYNEQFF
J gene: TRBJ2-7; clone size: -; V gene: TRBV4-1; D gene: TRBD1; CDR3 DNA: TGCGCCAGCAGCCAACTACAGGGGATAGCAGAGCAGTACTTC; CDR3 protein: CASSQLQGIAEQYF
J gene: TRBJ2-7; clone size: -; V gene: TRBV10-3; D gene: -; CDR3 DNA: TGTGCCATCAGTGACTACAGTTACGAGCAGTACTTC; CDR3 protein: CAISDYSYEQYF
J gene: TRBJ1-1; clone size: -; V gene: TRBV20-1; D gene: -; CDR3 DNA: TGCAGTGCTAGAGCCCCAGCCCTGAACACTGAAGCTTTCTTT; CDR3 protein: CSARAPALNTEAFF
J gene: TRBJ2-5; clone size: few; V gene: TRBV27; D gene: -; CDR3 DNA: TGTGCCAGCAGTTTATGGGGCGGATCGTACCAAGAGACCCAGTACTTC; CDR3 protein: CASSLWGGSYQETQYF
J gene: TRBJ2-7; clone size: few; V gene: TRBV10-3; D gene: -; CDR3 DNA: TGTGCCATCAGCCCCAGGAGTGGCGTCGCCTACGAGCAGTACTTC; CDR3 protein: CAISPRSGVAYEQYF
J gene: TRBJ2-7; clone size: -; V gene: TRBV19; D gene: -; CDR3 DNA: TGTGCCAGTAGTATAGGTGGGGCCGAGCAGTACTTC; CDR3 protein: CASSIGGAEQYF